Included here is one T cell receptor beta chain sequence, with context. Its antigen is currently unknown. Here the CDR3 omits its conserved ending phenylalanine or tryptophan, so a read error is the likely source. The DNA is left out, because the CDR3 cannot be placed on it with certainty; the CDR3 is given as TCRdb lists it. Participants with HIV, all of them, were treated in the United States. 10 amino acids form the CDR3, both terminal residues included. This sample stems from a study of long-term antiretroviral therapy in people with HIV. Notes on the study in general: Clones that had undergone expansion before ART prevailed in the repertoire throughout all time points.

immunoSEQ v3.0 was run at survey level. Assay: immunoSEQ multiplex PCR; the TCRdb copy retains only in-frame clones and omits some. The sample comprises under 20,000 clones, 70% to 90% of which are singletons, and around 4.3% rests with the top ten. This sequence joins TRBV23-1 and TRBJ1-2; the table assigns TRBD1, which was not confirmed against the DNA. TRBV23-1 belongs to the ORF category, with a function that is uncertain. Material: unsorted PBMCs, obtained 0.1 years before starting antiretroviral therapy. The TCR was taken from a man younger than 30 with HIV. The CDR3 protein is CASSPTIVPG.